The text below deals with one T cell receptor (beta chain). This entry comes from a study of technical replicates of blood from several donors. CDR3 length equals 13 residues. Germline-derived CDR1 and CDR2 are MNHEY and SMNVEV (reference sequence). Trimming stripped 2 bases from V and 1 base from J, with 5 bases between. Generated by immunoSEQ multiplex PCR, the TCRdb table keeps only in-frame clones and is missing some. The sample consists of 75,000 to 90,000 clones, 96% of them appearing once. The material sequenced was T cells isolated from PBMCs. The chain uses TRBV27 and TRBJ1-1; no firm D call. This TCR was sampled from a human donor in good health. The CDR3 region is CASSLTGNTEAFF. The CDR3 DNA follows: TGTGCCAGCAGTTTAACCGGGAACACTGAAGCTTTCTTT.